Shown below are 12 T cell receptor beta chains from a single sample sequenced in a study of OX40 agonist ivuxolimab in advanced cancers. This table comes from immunoSEQ multiplex PCR, and its TCRdb copy is limited to in-frame clones, with some not included. The repertoire includes about 80,000 clones, 90% to 95% of them detected once, and approximately 4.8% sits in the top ten. Sequenced material: CD4+ or CD8+ T cells sorted from blood, taken in a trial of the OX40 agonist ivuxolimab. The receptor source for this set is an adult with an advanced solid tumor such as melanoma, head and neck, liver or kidney cancer.

V is TRBV7-3 and J is TRBJ2-3; 12 nucleotides match TRBD2. Germline lookup yields CDR1 SGHTA and CDR2 FQGTGA. J lost 5 bases, V lost 2 bases, and 5 bases had no gene match. The CDR3 is 16 residues long. The CDR3 loop reads CASSLGLAGRGDTQYF. CDR3 sequence (DNA): TGTGCCAGCAGCTTAGGACTAGCGGGAAGGGGAGATACGCAGTATTTT.

The chain has TRBV7-2 and TRBJ1-4; TRBD1 is a possible D gene (5 bases). CDR1 is SGHTA, CDR2 FQGNSA, per germline. V lost 4 bases and J 8 bases, leaving 20 bases between the germline ends. This CDR3 has 16 amino acids. CDR3 residues: CASSSGTGNLREKLFF. The CDR3 DNA follows: TGTGCCAGCAGCTCAGGTACAGGAAATCTGAGGGAAAAACTGTTTTTT. Full variable domain (remainder filled in from reference TRBV7-2 and TRBJ1-4): GAGVSQSPSNKVTEKGKDVELRCDPISGHTALYWYRQSLGQGLEFLIYFQGNSAPDKSGLPSDRFSAERTGGSVSTLTIQRTQQEDSAVYLCASSSGTGNLREKLFFGSGTQLSVL.

The gene calls are TRBV28 and TRBJ1-2; D is possibly TRBD1 (5 bases). Trimming removed 5 bases at V and 0 bases at J, with 16 bases between. This CDR3 region has 16 residues. Germline CDR1 reads MDHEN; CDR2 reads SYDVKM. CDR3 residues: CASSGPGPRTNYGYTF. CDR3 in DNA: TGTGCCAGCAGTGGACCGGGGCCAAGGACTAACTATGGCTACACCTTC.

The chain uses TRBV5-1 and TRBJ1-4, with D tentatively TRBD1 (6 bases). V was shortened by 0 bases and J by 3 bases, with 12 bases between the two germline ends. The CDR3 has 16 residues. Germline assignment: CDR1 SGHRS and CDR2 YFSETQ. The CDR3 sequence: CASSLGGGAANEKLFF. CDR3 bases: TGCGCCAGCAGCTTGGGTGGGGGCGCGGCTAATGAAAAACTGTTTTTT.

This clone is a singleton in its sample. This chain joins TRBV5-4 and TRBJ2-1; D is perhaps TRBD1 (6 bases). V was shortened by 5 bases and J by 3 bases, with 18 bases between the two germline ends. This CDR3 spans 16 amino acids. Germline values: CDR1 SGHNT, CDR2 YYREEE (reference sequence). The CDR3 nucleotides are TGTGCCAGCAGACCTACAGGGAGTGCGTTCTACAATGAGCAGTTCTTC. Protein product: CASRPTGSAFYNEQFF.

V and J are TRBV11-3 and TRBJ2-5, with no clear D. Trimming removed 0 bases from V and 5 bases from J, with 4 bases in between. Germline V gene data show CDR1 as SGHNT and CDR2 as YENEEA. The CDR3 is made up of 12 amino acids. The CDR3: CASSLDWETQYF. The CDR3 DNA follows: TGTGCCAGCAGCTTAGATTGGGAGACCCAGTACTTC.

The genes are TRBV7-2 and TRBJ2-5; a possible D gene is TRBD1 (5 bases). Germline loops: CDR1 SGHTA, CDR2 FQGNSA. V lost 7 bases, J lost 9 bases, and 18 bases lay in between. CDR3 length: 13 amino acids. In DNA, the CDR3 is TGTGCCAGCAACCGACAGCCCCAAGGGGCCCAGTACTTC. Translated, it gives CASNRQPQGAQYF.

The DNA for the CDR3 is TGTGCCAGCAGCGTATCATCCGGGACAGGGGGCGCGAGGGAAAAACTGTTTTTT. Amino acids: CASSVSSGTGGAREKLFF. The rearrangement uses TRBV9 and TRBJ1-4, with 12 bases that match TRBD1. Germline loops: CDR1 SGDLS, CDR2 YYNGEE. Trimming removed 1 base from V and 8 bases from J; junction bases left unmatched: 12. This CDR3 has 18 amino acids.

V and J are TRBV5-4 and TRBJ2-6; D may match TRBD1 or TRBD2 (5 bases each). Germline V gives CDR1 SGHNT, CDR2 YYREEE (reference sequence). CDR3 length: 19 amino acids. V lost 5 bases, J lost 0 bases, and 21 bases lay in between. CDR3 DNA sequence: TGTGCCAGCAGTTCACCCCGGGACGGGAAAACCTCTGGGGCCAACGTCCTGACTTTC. Encoded protein: CASSSPRDGKTSGANVLTF.

The chain carries TRBV7-3 and TRBJ2-3; no clear D gene. The germline V gene has CDR1 SGHTA and CDR2 FQGTGA. The CDR3 is 12 amino acids. V lost 5 bases, J lost 2 bases, and 5 bases lay in between. The DNA of the CDR3 is TGTGCCAGCAGCGATGTCACAGATACGCAGTATTTT. Protein product: CASSDVTDTQYF.

J is TRBJ2-7 and V is TRBV5-1, with D maybe TRBD2 (6 bases). Germline CDR1 is SGHRS and CDR2 is YFSETQ. V lost 4 bases and J lost 4, with 15 bases in between. The CDR3 has 14 residues. CDR3 loop: CASSVGLRGYEQYF. Here the CDR3 DNA reads TGCGCCAGCAGCGTGGGACTCCGGGGTTACGAGCAGTACTTC.

The rearrangement uses TRBV30 and TRBJ2-1, with D unresolved. The CDR3 runs to 12 residues. V dropped 0 bases and J dropped 4 bases, with 4 bases sitting between them. CDR1 and CDR2 from the germline V gene are GTSNPN and SVGIG (reference sequence). Here the CDR3 DNA reads TGTGCCTGGAGTGTATTGTACAATGAGCAGTTCTTC. Translated, it gives CAWSVLYNEQFF.